The next 26 T cell receptor beta chains were all read from a single sample in a study of T-cell reconstitution after alpha-beta-depleted transplantation in children. Unique molecular identifiers tagged the TCRbeta library. In TCRdb, the PCR reads were re-called with MiXCR into one record per CDR3 protein. This table holds around 600,000 distinct CDR3 sequences, 23% found once. The starting material was PBMCs, mostly from graft donor cells, obtained 360 days after TCRalphabeta/CD19-depleted stem cell transplant. These receptor sequences come from a boy under two years old who had a stem cell transplant for acute myeloid leukemia, so the T cells may come from the graft donor.

This clonotype was counted only a few times. The rearrangement links TRBV11-2 to TRBJ2-3; D is possibly TRBD1 (6 bases). This CDR3 comprises 13 residues. V lost 5 bases and J 12 bases, leaving 18 bases between the germline ends. CDR1 SGHAT and CDR2 FQNNGV come from the germline V gene. The CDR3 coding sequence is TGTGCCAGCAGCCCTCGGGACATTCCCCCTCAGTATTTT. Translated, it gives CASSPRDIPPQYF.

The V gene is TRBV9, the J gene TRBJ1-1; 12 bases agree with TRBD1. The trim removed 3 bases at V and 5 bases at J, leaving 5 bases unmatched. Germline values: CDR1 SGDLS, CDR2 YYNGEE. The CDR3 extends over 15 amino acids. Here the CDR3 DNA reads TGTGCCAGCAGCGAAGGGGGACAGGGGGCGACTGAAGCTTTCTTT. Its protein product is CASSEGGQGATEAFF.

The chain combines TRBV9 with TRBJ2-1; D call uncertain. This CDR3 is 18 amino acids long. Germline loops: CDR1 SGDLS, CDR2 YYNGEE. Trimming stripped 1 base from V and 0 bases from J, with 17 bases between. Here the CDR3 DNA reads TGTGCCAGCAGCGTATCCAGGACCGGGCCAGACTCCTACAATGAGCAGTTCTTC. Translation gives CASSVSRTGPDSYNEQFF.

V is TRBV28 and J is TRBJ2-3; 7 positions match TRBD1. The CDR3 runs to 16 residues. Germline V CDR1 and CDR2: MDHEN, SYDVKM. The V segment lost 1 base and the J segment 3 bases; nucleotides outside the gene matches: 7. In DNA form, the CDR3 reads TGTGCCAGCAGTTTATTGAGACAGGGCTTAACAGATACGCAGTATTTT. Translating gives CASSLLRQGLTDTQYF.

Concerning this clonotype: A single base separates this from a much larger clone, so it may be a read error. This chain uses TRBV10-2 with TRBJ2-5, with TRBD2 identical over 11 bases. This CDR3 contains 14 residues. The germline gives CDR1 WSHSY, CDR2 SAAADI. After removal of 7 bases from V and 5 bases from J, the junction contained 6 bases not matched to a gene. CDR3 sequence (DNA): TGCGCCAGCACCGGGCCTAGCGGGGGGGAGACCCAGTACTTC. This codes for CASTGPSGGETQYF.

V and J are TRBV29-1 and TRBJ1-1; D is ambiguous. Trimming removed 3 bases from V and 3 bases from J, with 11 bases in between. Germline V CDR1 and CDR2: SQVTM, ANQGSEA. CDR3 length: 13 residues. The chain's CDR3 is CSVDTSSYTEAFF. DNA for the CDR3: TGCAGCGTTGATACATCCTCTTACACTGAAGCTTTCTTT.

This chain links TRBV5-1 with TRBJ2-7, with TRBD1 matching over 7 bases. The length of the CDR3 is 12 residues. Losses at the gene ends were 3 bases for V and 10 bases for J; bases not matched to a gene: 7. Germline CDR1 and CDR2: SGHRS and YFSETQ. The CDR3 loop reads CASSWEGTVQYF. CDR3 DNA sequence: TGCGCCAGCAGCTGGGAAGGGACAGTACAGTACTTC.

The chain links TRBV4-3 to TRBJ1-1; D unclear. This CDR3 spans 13 amino acids. Trimming removed 1 base at V and 5 bases at J, with 8 bases between. Germline V gene lookup returns CDR1 LGHNA and CDR2 YSLEER. The CDR3 loop reads CASSQGQVTEAFF. CDR3 DNA sequence: TGCGCCAGCAGCCAAGGTCAGGTAACTGAAGCTTTCTTT.

V and J are TRBV24-1 and TRBJ2-7, with 10 bases aligning to TRBD1. Losses at the gene ends were 4 bases for V and 2 bases for J; bases not matched to a gene: 7. Germline loops: CDR1 KGHDR, CDR2 SFDVKD. This CDR3 region has 16 residues. This CDR3 is CATSDPGQGRPYEQYF. CDR3 in DNA: TGTGCCACCAGTGACCCGGGACAGGGGAGGCCCTACGAGCAGTACTTC.

At least ten counts were recorded for this clonotype. The chain links TRBV20-1 to TRBJ2-3; 10 bases match TRBD1. Trimming cost V 3 bases and J 1 base; bases outside gene matches: 7. The CDR3 contains 16 residues. CDR1 DFQATT and CDR2 SNEGSKA come from the germline V gene (reference sequence). The CDR3 DNA follows: TGCAGTGCTAGTCCTTCCGGGACAGGGGGCACAGATACGCAGTATTTT. This encodes CSASPSGTGGTDTQYF.

This clonotype was detected a few times. The rearrangement links TRBV30 to TRBJ2-7; 8 bases are shared with TRBD1. The CDR3 spans 11 residues. V trimming: 7 bases; J trimming: 7 bases; junction bases outside the gene matches: 6. Germline assignment: CDR1 GTSNPN and CDR2 SVGIG (reference sequence). The DNA of the CDR3 is TGTGCCTTCGGACAGGGTGGAGAGCAGTACTTC. This encodes CAFGQGGEQYF.

The chain joins TRBV24-1 to TRBJ2-3; D gene ambiguous. Germline V gene sequence: CDR1 KGHDR, CDR2 SFDVKD. The CDR3 is made up of 15 amino acids. Trimming stripped 1 base from V and 2 bases from J, with 9 bases between. The CDR3 protein is CATSDFSADTDTQYF. CDR3 nucleotides: TGTGCCACCAGTGATTTTTCGGCAGACACAGATACGCAGTATTTT.

The sample holds many counts of this clonotype. V is TRBV20-1 and J is TRBJ2-1, with a tentative D call TRBD1 (6 bases). Germline CDR1 DFQATT, CDR2 SNEGSKA (reference sequence). The CDR3 consists of 13 residues. The V and J ends lost 1 base and 3 bases respectively, with 7 bases between them. In DNA form, the CDR3 reads TGCAGTGCTAGAGGGACAGACTACAATGAGCAGTTCTTC. Translating gives CSARGTDYNEQFF.

V and J are TRBV19 and TRBJ2-7; maybe TRBD1 (6 bases). Looked up from germline, CDR1 is LNHDA and CDR2 is SQIVND (reference sequence). The V gene lost 5 bases and the J gene lost 3 bases, with 17 bases spanning the gap. The CDR3 is 15 amino acids. The CDR3 DNA follows: TGTGCCAGTAGTTCTAACCGGGACATGTTCTACGAGCAGTACTTC. This gives the protein CASSSNRDMFYEQYF. Looking up the rest from reference TRBV19 and TRBJ2-7 gives the full variable domain: DGGITQSPKYLFRKEGQNVTLSCEQNLNHDAMYWYRQDPGQGLRLIYYSQIVNDFQKGDIAEGYSVSREKKESFPLTVTSAQKNPTAFYLCASSSNRDMFYEQYFGPGTRLTVT.

This chain uses TRBV6-1 with TRBJ2-2; tentative D call: TRBD1 (6 bases). Per the germline V gene, CDR1 is MNHNS and CDR2 is SASEGT. The germline V and J ends were trimmed by 8 bases and 1 base, with 17 bases remaining between them. The CDR3 is made up of 16 amino acids. CDR3 amino acids: CASAPKRGMNTGELFF. The CDR3, as DNA: TGTGCCAGCGCCCCAAAGAGGGGGATGAACACCGGGGAGCTGTTTTTT.

V usage is TRBV20-1 and J usage is TRBJ2-1, with unresolved D. In germline, CDR1 is DFQATT, CDR2 SNEGSKA (reference sequence). This CDR3 is 15 amino acids long. V lost 3 bases and J 6 bases, leaving 18 bases between the germline ends. The CDR3, as DNA: TGCAGTGCTAGCCCCGTAGACATAGTATCCAATGAGCAGTTCTTC. It translates to CSASPVDIVSNEQFF.

The chain links TRBV7-9 to TRBJ2-1; 8 bases line up with TRBD1. With 5 bases clipped from V and 12 bases from J, the junction kept 15 bases outside the gene matches. The CDR3 consists of 15 residues. Germline CDR1 is SEHNR and CDR2 is FQNEAQ (reference sequence). The CDR3 DNA reads TGTGCCAGCAGCCCCCCTGGGGACAGGCTAATGGCGCAGTTCTTC. Translation gives CASSPPGDRLMAQFF.

The chain combines TRBV7-6 with TRBJ2-1; 10 nucleotides line up with TRBD2. Germline assignment: CDR1 SGHVS and CDR2 FNYEAQ. Losses at the gene ends were 4 bases for V and 0 bases for J; bases not matched to a gene: 6. The CDR3 covers 17 residues. CDR3 residues: CASSYTGTSASYNEQFF. CDR3 bases: TGTGCCAGCAGCTATACCGGGACTAGCGCCTCCTACAATGAGCAGTTCTTC.

There are a few counts of this clonotype. The rearrangement uses TRBV20-1 and TRBJ1-3, with D perhaps matching TRBD1 (5 bases). The V end lost 6 bases, the J end lost 0 bases, and 15 bases lay between the germline ends. The CDR3 length is 15 residues. The germline gives CDR1 DFQATT, CDR2 SNEGSKA (reference sequence). This chain's CDR3 is CSARPGLSSGNTIYF. The CDR3, as DNA: TGCAGTGCAAGACCGGGACTCAGCTCTGGAAACACCATATATTTT.

The chain is built from TRBV5-6 and TRBJ1-1; maybe TRBD1 (6 bases). This CDR3 has 15 residues. CDR1 is SGHDT and CDR2 is YYEEEE in the germline V gene. Trimming removed 2 bases at V and 0 bases at J, with 11 bases between. CDR3 DNA sequence: TGTGCCAGCAGCTTAGGACAGAACATGAACACTGAAGCTTTCTTT. Its protein is CASSLGQNMNTEAFF.

The chain joins TRBV5-7 to TRBJ2-7; 8 bases are shared with TRBD1. TRBV5-7 is sorted into the ORF group, with uncertain function. V was clipped by 0 bases and J by 2 bases; unmatched bases: 7. CDR3 length: 16 amino acids. CDR3 in DNA: TGTGCCAGCAGCTTGGGGTCAGGGGGCAAGCCCTACGAGCAGTACTTC. It is translated as CASSLGSGGKPYEQYF.

The chain combines TRBV7-9 with TRBJ2-7; 9 nucleotides line up with TRBD2. V dropped 3 bases and J dropped 3; count of bases not matched to a gene: 6. This CDR3 has 15 residues. CDR1 and CDR2 from the germline V gene are SEHNR and FQNEAQ (reference sequence). The CDR3 bases are TGTGCCAGCAGCTTGGCGGGGGGGGCCAACTACGAGCAGTACTTC. Translating it yields CASSLAGGANYEQYF.

In its sample, this clonotype was seen a few times. This sequence joins TRBV5-5 and TRBJ1-2; maybe TRBD1 (5 bases). Germline-derived CDR1 and CDR2 are SGHKS and YYEKEE (reference sequence). Trimming removed 3 bases at V and 2 bases at J, with 14 bases between. There are 15 residues in the CDR3. As DNA, the CDR3 is TGTGCCAGCAGCTCAGGGACTTACATCAACTATGGCTACACCTTC. This gives the protein CASSSGTYINYGYTF.

This clonotype was found many times. The CDR3 DNA reads TGTGCCAGCAGTTACTCAAGGCAGGGAGGCGACAATGAGCAGTTCTTC. Translated: CASSYSRQGGDNEQFF. The chain employs TRBV6-2 or TRBV6-3 and TRBJ2-1, with a possible D match to TRBD2 (6 bases). With 0 bases removed from V and 5 bases from J, the gap between germline ends came to 14 bases. The CDR3 spans 16 residues. Germline CDR1 reads MNHEY; CDR2 reads SVGEGT.

This clonotype has more than one count but fewer than ten. The rearrangement joins TRBV12-3 or TRBV12-4 to TRBJ2-1; TRBD2 is a possible D gene (5 bases). This CDR3 spans 15 amino acids. V was cut by 5 bases and J by 1 base, with 12 bases left in between. The CDR3 region has the DNA TGTGCCAGCAGTGGTCTAGCCGGTTCCTACAATGAGCAGTTCTTC. This encodes CASSGLAGSYNEQFF.

This clonotype was observed once. Because it lacks the conserved phenylalanine or tryptophan at the end, this CDR3 is likely a read error. V is TRBV20-1 and J is TRBJ1-1, with D uncertain. CDR1 is DFQATT and CDR2 is SNEGSKA in the germline V gene (reference sequence). The CDR3 length is 14 residues. Trimming removed 1 base at V and 7 bases at J, with 16 bases between. For the CDR3, the DNA is TGCAGTGCTAGAGTGGACGGCCCCAGAGGTGAAGCTTTCTGT. Residues: CSARVDGPRGEAFC.